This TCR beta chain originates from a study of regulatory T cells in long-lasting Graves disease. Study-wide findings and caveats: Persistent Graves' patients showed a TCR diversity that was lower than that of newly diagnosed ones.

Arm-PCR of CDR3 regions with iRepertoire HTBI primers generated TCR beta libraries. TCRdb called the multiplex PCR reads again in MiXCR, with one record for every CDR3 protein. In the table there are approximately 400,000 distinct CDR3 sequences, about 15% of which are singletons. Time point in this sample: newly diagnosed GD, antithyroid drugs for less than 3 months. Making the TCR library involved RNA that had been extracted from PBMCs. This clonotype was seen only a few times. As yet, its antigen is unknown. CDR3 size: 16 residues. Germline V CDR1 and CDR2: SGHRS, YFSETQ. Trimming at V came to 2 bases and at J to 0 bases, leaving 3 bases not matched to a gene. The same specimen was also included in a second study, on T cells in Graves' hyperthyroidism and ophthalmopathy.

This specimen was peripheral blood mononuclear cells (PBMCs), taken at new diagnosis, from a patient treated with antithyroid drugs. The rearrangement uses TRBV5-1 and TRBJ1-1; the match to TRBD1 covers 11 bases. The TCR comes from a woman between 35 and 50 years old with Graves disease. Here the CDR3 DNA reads TGCGCCAGCAGCTTAGGGACAGGGGGGATGAACACTGAAGCTTTCTTT. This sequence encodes CASSLGTGGMNTEAFF.